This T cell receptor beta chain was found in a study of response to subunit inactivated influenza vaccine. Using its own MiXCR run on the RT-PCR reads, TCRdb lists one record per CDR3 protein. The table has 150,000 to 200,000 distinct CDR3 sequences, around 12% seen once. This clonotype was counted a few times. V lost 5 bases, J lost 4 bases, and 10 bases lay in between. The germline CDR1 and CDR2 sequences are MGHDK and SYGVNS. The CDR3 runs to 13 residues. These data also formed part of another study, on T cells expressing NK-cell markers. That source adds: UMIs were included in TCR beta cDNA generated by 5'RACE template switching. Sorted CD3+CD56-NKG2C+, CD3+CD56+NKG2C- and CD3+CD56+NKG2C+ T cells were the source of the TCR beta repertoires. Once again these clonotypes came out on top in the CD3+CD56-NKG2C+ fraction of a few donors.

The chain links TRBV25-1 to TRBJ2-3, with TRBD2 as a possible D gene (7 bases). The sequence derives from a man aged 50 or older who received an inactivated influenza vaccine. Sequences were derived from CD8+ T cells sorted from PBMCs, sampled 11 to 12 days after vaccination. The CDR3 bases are TGTGCCAGCAGTCCGGGGGGCCCAGATACGCAGTATTTT. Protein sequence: CASSPGGPDTQYF.